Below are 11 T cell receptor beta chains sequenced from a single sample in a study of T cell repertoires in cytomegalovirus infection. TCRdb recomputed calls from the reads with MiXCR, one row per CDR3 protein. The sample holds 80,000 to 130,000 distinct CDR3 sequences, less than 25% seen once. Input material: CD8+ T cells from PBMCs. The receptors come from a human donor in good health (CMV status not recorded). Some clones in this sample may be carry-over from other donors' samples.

Written as DNA, the CDR3 is TGCAGCTCGATGGGGGGAGTGAGCAATGAGCAGTTCTTC. This codes for CSSMGGVSNEQFF. This sequence joins TRBV29-1 and TRBJ2-1, with D possibly TRBD2 on 6 matching bases. Per the germline V gene, CDR1 is SQVTM and CDR2 is ANQGSEA. The CDR3 covers 13 residues. Trimming took 8 bases from V and 6 from J, leaving 17 bases between them.

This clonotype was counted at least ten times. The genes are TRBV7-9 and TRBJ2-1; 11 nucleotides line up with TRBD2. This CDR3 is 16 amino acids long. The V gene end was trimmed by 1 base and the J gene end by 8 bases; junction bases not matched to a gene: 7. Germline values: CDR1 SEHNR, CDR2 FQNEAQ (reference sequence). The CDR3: CASSLGSTSGIDEQFF. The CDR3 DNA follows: TGTGCCAGCAGCTTAGGTTCGACTAGCGGGATCGATGAGCAGTTCTTC.

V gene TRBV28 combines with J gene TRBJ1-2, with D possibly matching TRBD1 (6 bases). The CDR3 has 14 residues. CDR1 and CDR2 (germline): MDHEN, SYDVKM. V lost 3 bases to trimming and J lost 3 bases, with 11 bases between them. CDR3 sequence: CASSFGGAHYGYTF. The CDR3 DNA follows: TGTGCCAGCAGTTTTGGGGGCGCCCACTATGGCTACACCTTC.

CDR3 nucleotide sequence: TGTGCCAGCAGTTACCCGACAGGGTTTGGCTACACCTTC. Amino acid sequence: CASSYPTGFGYTF. V gene TRBV6-5 combines with J gene TRBJ1-2; 7 nucleotides agree with TRBD1. There are 13 residues in the CDR3. Germline CDR1 and CDR2: MNHEY and SVGAGI. V dropped 2 bases and J dropped 7; count of bases not matched to a gene: 4.

The CDR3 is CASSEGAGGKLFF. The CDR3 DNA is TGTGCCAGCAGCGAGGGAGCGGGGGGAAAACTGTTTTTT. The V call is TRBV5-6, the J call TRBJ1-4; the D gene is possibly TRBD1 (5 bases). The CDR3 has 13 residues. Trimming shortened V by 4 bases and J by 10 bases, and 14 bases separated the two germline ends. The germline V gene encodes CDR1 SGHDT and CDR2 YYEEEE.

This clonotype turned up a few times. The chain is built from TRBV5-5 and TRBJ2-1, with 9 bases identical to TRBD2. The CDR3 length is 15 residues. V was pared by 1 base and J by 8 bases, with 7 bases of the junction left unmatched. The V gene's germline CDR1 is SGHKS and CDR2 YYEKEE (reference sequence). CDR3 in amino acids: CASSLWGLATYEQFF. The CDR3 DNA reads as TGTGCCAGCAGCTTGTGGGGACTAGCCACATATGAGCAGTTCTTC.

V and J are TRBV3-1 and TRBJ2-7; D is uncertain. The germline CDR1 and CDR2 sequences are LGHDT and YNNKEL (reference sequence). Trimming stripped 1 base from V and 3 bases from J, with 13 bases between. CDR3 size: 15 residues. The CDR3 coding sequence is TGTGCCAGCAGCCAAGGTGTAGAACTCATCTACGAGCAGTACTTC. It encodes CASSQGVELIYEQYF.

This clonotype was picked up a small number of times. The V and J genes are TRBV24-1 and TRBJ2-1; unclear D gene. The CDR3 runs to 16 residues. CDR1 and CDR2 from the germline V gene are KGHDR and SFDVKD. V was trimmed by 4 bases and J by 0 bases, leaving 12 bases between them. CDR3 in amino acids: CATSDPTESSYNEQFF. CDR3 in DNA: TGTGCCACCAGTGACCCGACTGAAAGCTCCTACAATGAGCAGTTCTTC.

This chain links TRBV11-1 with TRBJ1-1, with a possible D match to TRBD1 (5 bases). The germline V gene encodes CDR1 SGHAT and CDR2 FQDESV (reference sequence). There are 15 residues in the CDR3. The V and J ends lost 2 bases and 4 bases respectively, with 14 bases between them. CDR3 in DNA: TGTGCCAGCAGCTTAAGGGGCCTGGGGGGCACTGAAGCTTTCTTT. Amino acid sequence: CASSLRGLGGTEAFF.

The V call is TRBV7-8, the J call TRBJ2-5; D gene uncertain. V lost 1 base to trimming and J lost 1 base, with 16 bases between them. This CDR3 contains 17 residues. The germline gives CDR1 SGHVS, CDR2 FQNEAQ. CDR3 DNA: TGTGCCAGCAGCTTAGAGTCTGGCGGCGCACTCCAAGAGACCCAGTACTTC. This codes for CASSLESGGALQETQYF.

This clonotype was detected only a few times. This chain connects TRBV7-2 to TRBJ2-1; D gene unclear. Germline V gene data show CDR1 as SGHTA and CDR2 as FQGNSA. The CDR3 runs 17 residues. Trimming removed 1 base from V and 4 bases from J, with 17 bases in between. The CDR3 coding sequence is TGTGCCAGCAGCTTAGAGTCGTTCGGGTTCTGGTACAATGAGCAGTTCTTC. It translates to CASSLESFGFWYNEQFF.